One sample yielded the 6 T cell receptor beta chains listed below, sequenced in a study of lung T cells in sarcoidosis with Löfgren's syndrome. In TCRdb, the reads were re-called with MiXCR into one record per CDR3 protein. Of 60,000 to 70,000 distinct CDR3 sequences in the sample, over 20% were seen once. Sequencing input: CD4+ T cells from PBMCs. The source of these receptors is a human donor with sarcoidosis (Löfgren's syndrome or another form), or a control subject (not recorded which).

This clonotype has ten or more counts. The CDR3 is CASSYRPSGSGGAFRTDTQYF. CDR3 sequence (DNA): TGTGCCAGCAGTTACCGGCCCTCCGGAAGCGGGGGGGCTTTTCGCACAGATACGCAGTATTTT. V usage is TRBV6-5 and J usage is TRBJ2-3; 10 nucleotides agree with TRBD2. Germline assignment: CDR1 MNHEY and CDR2 SVGAGI. V dropped 2 bases and J dropped 1; count of bases not matched to a gene: 18. The CDR3 extends over 21 amino acids.

There are many counts of this clonotype. The chain recombines TRBV5-4 with TRBJ1-1; D possibly corresponds to TRBD1 (5 bases). CDR1 is SGHNT and CDR2 is YYREEE in the germline V gene (reference sequence). Between the trimmed V and J ends, which lost 4 bases and 2 bases, there was a span of 15 bases. This CDR3 region has 15 residues. CDR3 sequence reads: CASSTQRTLNTEAFF. In nucleotides, the CDR3 is TGTGCCAGCAGCACACAAAGGACACTCAACACTGAAGCTTTCTTT.

This clonotype was recorded at least ten times. This chain joins TRBV25-1 and TRBJ1-1; TRBD1 might be the D (5 bases). Trimming stripped 2 bases from V and 1 base from J, with 14 bases between. The CDR3 extends over 16 amino acids. The germline V gene has CDR1 MGHDK and CDR2 SYGVNS. The CDR3 here is CASSEISAGSNTEAFF. The DNA of the CDR3 is TGTGCCAGCAGTGAAATTTCGGCAGGGTCGAACACTGAAGCTTTCTTT. The whole variable domain, filled in from reference TRBV25-1 and TRBJ1-1, reads EADIYQTPRYLVIGTGKKITLECSQTMGHDKMYWYQQDPGMELHLIHYSYGVNSTEKGDLSSESTVSRIRTEHFPLTLESARPSHTSQYLCASSEISAGSNTEAFFGQGTRLTVV.

This clonotype was counted a few times. J is TRBJ1-5 and V is TRBV2; tentatively, D is TRBD1 (5 bases). Germline V gene data show CDR1 as SNHLY and CDR2 as FYNNEI. The CDR3 is made up of 15 amino acids. Trimming removed 2 bases at V and 7 bases at J, with 15 bases between. CDR3 region: CASSEWDPRKQPQHF. CDR3 in DNA: TGTGCCAGCAGTGAATGGGACCCAAGAAAGCAGCCCCAGCATTTT.

A remark on this clonotype: This sequence may be a read error, since a much larger clone differs from it by one base. The V call is TRBV20-1, the J call TRBJ2-3, with D uncertain. The ends were cut back, 6 bases at V and 1 base at J, with 23 bases in the middle. This CDR3 region has 17 residues. Germline CDR1 reads DFQATT; CDR2 reads SNEGSKA (reference sequence). The CDR3 region is CSALAVTPRLGTDTQYF. In nucleotides, the CDR3 is TGCAGTGCCTTAGCCGTTACTCCTAGATTAGGCACAGATACGCAGTATTTT.

To note about this clonotype: A read error may be the cause here, since a much bigger clone is one base away. The J gene is TRBJ2-7, the V gene TRBV6-5, with TRBD1 identical over 10 bases. Germline V gene lookup returns CDR1 MNHEY and CDR2 SVGAGI. This CDR3 region has 15 residues. J was trimmed by 7 bases and V by 4 bases; bases with no gene match: 10. DNA of the CDR3: TGTGCCAGCAGTTTCCCCGGGACAGGGGTCCAAGAGCAGTACTTC. Translation gives CASSFPGTGVQEQYF.